The 21 T cell receptor beta chains reported below all come from one sample, sequenced in a study of metastatic and nonmetastatic thyroid tumors. Patients had received no treatment of any kind before thyroid surgery. TCRdb re-called the PCR reads with MiXCR. The sample carries approximately 34,000 clones, 18% recorded once. Sequenced material: blood. The receptors come from a female donor with papillary thyroid cancer or a benign thyroid nodule (not recorded which). Some clones in this sample may be carry-over from other donors' samples.

This clone has a count of ten or more. The junction differs from germline at one of its ends, possibly a read error. The gene calls are TRBV6-4 and TRBJ2-2, with unresolved D. There are 15 residues in the CDR3. Germline lookup yields CDR1 MRHNA and CDR2 SNTAGT. This CDR3 is CVSSDSTGETGELFF. The CDR3 DNA sequence: TGTGTCAGCAGTGACTCGACCGGAGAGACCGGGGAGCTGTTTTTT.

This clone was counted only a few times. A much larger clone lies one base from this, so it may be a read error. The chain is built from TRBV11-2 and TRBJ2-3; TRBD1 matches 7 bases. V dropped 10 bases and J dropped 0; count of bases not matched to a gene: 13. CDR1 and CDR2 (germline): SGHAT, FQNNGV. This CDR3 is built from 16 residues. The CDR3 is CAITSLRGQSTDTQYF. The CDR3 DNA is TGTGCCATCACCAGCTTGAGGGGACAGAGCACAGATACGCAGTATTTT.

This clone was seen a few times. A clone one base away is much larger, so this may be a read error. V is TRBV6-1 and J is TRBJ1-1; D remains ambiguous. Germline V gene sequence: CDR1 MNHNS, CDR2 SASEGT. The CDR3 runs to 14 residues. CDR3 loop: CASSGGQLNTESFF. The CDR3 DNA follows: TGTGCCAGCAGTGGAGGGCAGCTGAACACTGAATCTTTCTTT.

This clone was seen repeatedly, ten times or more. This chain joins TRBV19 and TRBJ2-1; D might be TRBD2 (5 bases). There are 13 residues in the CDR3. V shed 3 bases and J shed 6 bases, with 9 bases lying between them. CDR1 is LNHDA, CDR2 SQIVND, per germline (reference sequence). CDR3 nucleotide sequence: TGTGCCAGTAGTATGGTAGCGAGCAATGAGCAGTTCTTC. It yields the protein CASSMVASNEQFF.

Turning to this clone: The junction shows a germline mismatch at one end, possibly a read error. The V call is TRBV20-1, the J call TRBJ2-2, with no clear D. Germline CDR1 is DFQATT and CDR2 is SNEGSKA (reference sequence). This CDR3 spans 13 amino acids. CDR3 sequence: CSARRHHTGELFF. DNA for the CDR3: TGCAGTGCTAGAAGACATCACACCGGCGAGCTGTTTTTT.

This clone was found many times. An end of the junction does not agree with germline; a read error may underlie this. The chain uses TRBV10-3 and TRBJ1-1, with TRBD1 matching over 9 bases. Germline CDR1 ENHRY, CDR2 SYGVKD. This CDR3 is built from 13 residues. The CDR3: CAISDLQGAEAFF. The CDR3 DNA sequence: TGTGCCATCAGCGACTTACAGGGGGCTGAGGCTTTCTTT.

This clone was observed a handful of times. This CDR3 reads CASSSWTDANTGELFF. CDR3 DNA sequence: TGTGCCAGCAGCTCTTGGACTGACGCGAACACCGGGGAGCTGTTTTTT. The J gene is TRBJ2-2, the V gene TRBV7-3; a weak D match, TRBD2 (5 bases). The germline CDR1 and CDR2 sequences are SGHTA and FQGTGA. The V gene lost 4 bases and the J gene lost 0 bases, with 12 bases spanning the gap. CDR3 length equals 16 residues.

The table lists this clone with a few counts. The conserved phenylalanine or tryptophan is not found at the CDR3 terminus, so this likely reflects a read error. The chain has TRBV28 and TRBJ2-2; D unclear. CDR1 and CDR2 (germline): MDHEN, SYDVKM. This CDR3 spans 14 amino acids. CDR3 amino acids: CASSPLTDTVELFS. The CDR3 bases are TGTGCCAGCAGTCCCCTGACTGACACCGTGGAGCTGTTTTCT.

This chain joins TRBV5-1 and TRBJ2-2; 7 nucleotides agree with TRBD1. CDR1 and CDR2 (germline): SGHRS, YFSETQ. This CDR3 is built from 15 residues. The J segment lost 6 bases and the V segment lost 4 bases, leaving 9 bases of the junction unmatched. The CDR3 nucleotides are TGCGCCAGCAGCGTCGGGACAGTGGATGCCGGGGAGCTGTTTTTT. Residues: CASSVGTVDAGELFF.

This clone was observed many times. This rearrangement joins TRBV7-9 to TRBJ1-1; D gene uncertain. The V and J ends lost 2 bases and 1 base respectively, with 8 bases between them. Germline CDR1 reads SEHNR; CDR2 reads FQNEAQ (reference sequence). The CDR3 sequence is 14 residues long. In DNA, the CDR3 is TGTGCCAGCAGCTTAAGCTCAGAGAACACTGAAGCTTTCTTT. As protein: CASSLSSENTEAFF.

This clone has just a few counts. The chain employs TRBV6-2 or TRBV6-3 and TRBJ2-1; 9 positions match TRBD2. In germline, CDR1 is MNHEY, CDR2 SVGEGT. V lost 1 base, J lost 9 bases, and 4 bases stayed unmatched. The CDR3 has 14 amino acids. In DNA form, the CDR3 reads TGTGCCAGCAGTTACTTTAGCGGGAGTGGTGAGCAGTTCTTC. Its protein is CASSYFSGSGEQFF.

This clone was observed at least ten times. This clone may be a read error of a much larger clone one base away. The rearrangement joins TRBV7-9 to TRBJ2-1; 7 positions agree with TRBD2. Germline loops: CDR1 SEHNR, CDR2 FQNEAQ (reference sequence). The CDR3 has 12 amino acids. The trim removed 1 base at V and 9 bases at J, leaving 0 bases unmatched. CDR3 in amino acids: CASSLGGGEQFF. CDR3 coding DNA: TGTGCCAGCAGCTTAGGGGGGGGTGAGCAGTTCTTC.

This clone was counted ten times or more. Here the CDR3 reads CATSAGQGVATNEKLFF. CDR3 coding DNA: TGTGCCACCAGTGCGGGACAGGGGGTTGCAACTAATGAAAAACTGTTTTTT. The V and J genes are TRBV24-1 and TRBJ1-4, with 11 bases that match TRBD1. Losses at the gene ends were 5 bases for V and 0 bases for J; bases not matched to a gene: 4. Germline V gene lookup returns CDR1 KGHDR and CDR2 SFDVKD. This CDR3 is 17 amino acids long.

This clone was observed many times. For the CDR3, the DNA is TGTGCCAGCAGCTCACAGGCCCTAGCGGGAGCAAGCACAGATACGCAGTATTTT. It specifies CASSSQALAGASTDTQYF. The chain links TRBV5-8 to TRBJ2-3, with TRBD2 identical over 10 bases. Germline V CDR1 and CDR2: SGHTS, YDEGEE. The CDR3 sequence is 18 residues long. J was trimmed by 0 bases and V by 3 bases; bases with no gene match: 10.

The chain recombines TRBV27 with TRBJ1-2; 9 bases align to TRBD1. V lost 6 bases, J lost 3 bases, and 5 bases stayed unmatched. Germline V gene lookup returns CDR1 MNHEY and CDR2 SMNVEV (reference sequence). CDR3 length: 14 residues. The CDR3 DNA sequence: TGTGCCAGCAGGGGACAGGGTCTGTACTATGGCTACACCTTC. It yields the protein CASRGQGLYYGYTF.

This clone has a count of ten or more. The chain combines TRBV7-3 with TRBJ1-6; 7 bases are shared with TRBD1. Per the germline V gene, CDR1 is SGHTA and CDR2 is FQGTGA. The CDR3 is made up of 15 amino acids. The V segment lost 5 bases and the J segment 7 bases; nucleotides outside the gene matches: 8. The CDR3 bases are TGTGCCAGCAGCCTGGACAGGCTTGTAAATTCACCCCTCCACTTT. This gives the protein CASSLDRLVNSPLHF.

This clone appeared many times. The gene calls are TRBV11-2 and TRBJ2-7; D perhaps matches TRBD2 (5 bases). The germline V gene encodes CDR1 SGHAT and CDR2 FQNNGV. V was cut by 4 bases and J by 2 bases, with 15 bases left in between. CDR3 length equals 15 residues. The chain's CDR3 is CASSSAAGATYEQYF. In DNA, the CDR3 is TGTGCCAGCAGCTCCGCCGCGGGTGCTACCTACGAGCAGTACTTC. The full variable domain, its missing parts supplied by reference TRBV11-2 and TRBJ2-7, is EAGVAQSPRYKIIEKRQSVAFWCNPISGHATLYWYQQILGQGPKLLIQFQNNGVVDDSQLPKDRFSAERLKGVDSTLKIQPAKLEDSAVYLCASSSAAGATYEQYFGPGTRLTVT.

For the CDR3, the DNA is TGTGCCAGCAGCTTAGTGGGTAGCGGGCTGAGCTCCTACAATGAGCAGTTCTTC. Amino acids: CASSLVGSGLSSYNEQFF. This sequence joins TRBV11-1 and TRBJ2-1; 7 positions agree with TRBD2. Looked up from germline, CDR1 is SGHAT and CDR2 is FQDESV (reference sequence). Losses at the gene ends were 1 base for V and 0 bases for J; bases not matched to a gene: 9. This CDR3 is built from 18 residues.

There are many counts of this clone. This sequence joins TRBV10-3 and TRBJ2-7; no reliable D call. The CDR3 contains 12 residues. Germline CDR1 is ENHRY and CDR2 is SYGVKD. Trimming removed 4 bases at V and 3 bases at J, with 7 bases between. For the CDR3, the DNA is TGTGCCATCAGTGGTGTCAGCTACGAGCAGTACTTC. Its translation is CAISGVSYEQYF.

Within the sample, this clone is medium-sized. The rearrangement uses TRBV7-8 and TRBJ2-7; TRBD1 matches at 10 bases. Unmatched junction bases numbered 9, after V lost 5 bases and J lost 2 bases. CDR3 length: 16 amino acids. The germline CDR1 and CDR2 sequences are SGHVS and FQNEAQ. DNA of the CDR3: TGTGCCAGCAGCCGCCGGGACAGGGGAACTCCCTACGAGCAGTACTTC. The encoded protein is CASSRRDRGTPYEQYF.

This clone was found many times. V is TRBV7-3 and J is TRBJ2-1; 8 bases are a match to TRBD2. CDR1 is SGHTA and CDR2 is FQGTGA in the germline V gene. This CDR3 spans 16 amino acids. V lost 7 bases to trimming and J lost 0 bases; unmatched junction nucleotides: 8. CDR3 DNA sequence: TGTGCCAGCACCCCCGTTAGCGGGGCCTCCTACAATGAGCAGTTCTTC. Translating gives CASTPVSGASYNEQFF.